This section outlines one T cell receptor beta chain sequence together with its context. Its antigen is still unknown. Germline CDR1 and CDR2: MNHNS and SASEGT. The CDR3 is 12 residues long. V shed 2 bases, J shed 10 bases, and the junction held 1 base outside the gene matches. Libraries were prepared by immunoSEQ multiplex PCR; TCRdb keeps only in-frame clonotypes and omits some of them. This sample has 150,000 to 250,000 clones, with 70% to 85% found just once. This sample was included in a study of cytomegalovirus exposure and HLA in healthy donors. Study in general: The same platform was used for the 120 or so validation repertoires as for the 666 first-cohort repertoires, as reported in a later analysis.

The study drew the donors from its 120-subject validation cohort, separate from the approximately 690-subject first cohort. Study-level points and caveats: In vitro checks showed that a few CMV-associated chains really do target CMV antigens. The study labeled 150 to 200 TCR beta chains cytomegalovirus-associated.

This TCR derives from a young woman in good health and CMV-seropositive. Sequencing input: PBMCs. V usage is TRBV6-1 and J usage is TRBJ2-1; 8 bases are a match to TRBD2. The CDR3 reads CASSEIAGEQFF. For the CDR3, the DNA is TGTGCCAGCAGTGAAATAGCGGGAGAGCAGTTCTTC.